This T cell receptor beta chain is drawn from a study of blood T cells in healthy people across ages. A note on this clonotype: What it binds is not known.

Notes on the study in general: A roughly linear fall in TCR beta diversity per million T cells was seen with increasing age. Calculation of diversity from one million T cells yielded estimates considered to be underestimates. With unsorted PBMCs, a conclusive comparison of naive versus antigen-experienced cells was not possible.

Together with a sample-barcoded 5' primer, a J-beta primer mix was included in a second PCR lasting about 7 to 12 cycles. Each cDNA was tagged by a template-switch adaptor containing 12 random nucleotides. TCRdb independently ran MiXCR on the 5' RACE reads; one entry per CDR3 protein. Among roughly 1.7 million distinct CDR3 sequences listed, 34% were seen once. V was cut by 0 bases and J by 7 bases, with 14 bases left in between. CDR3 length: 15 amino acids. The germline V gene encodes CDR1 SGHRS and CDR2 YFSETQ. Material for sequencing was blood. The rearrangement joins TRBV5-1 to TRBJ1-5; D perhaps matches TRBD1 (5 bases). This TCR derives from a woman aged 25 to 45 in good health. CDR3 region: CASSLDGAEGQPQHF. CDR3 DNA sequence: TGCGCCAGCAGCTTGGATGGCGCCGAGGGGCAGCCCCAGCATTTT. Full variable domain (outside the CDR3, taken from reference TRBV5-1 and TRBJ1-5): KAGVTQTPRYLIKTRGQQVTLSCSPISGHRSVSWYQQTPGQGLQFLFEYFSETQRNKGNFPGRFSGRQFSNSRSEMNVSTLELGDSALYLCASSLDGAEGQPQHFGDGTRLSIL.